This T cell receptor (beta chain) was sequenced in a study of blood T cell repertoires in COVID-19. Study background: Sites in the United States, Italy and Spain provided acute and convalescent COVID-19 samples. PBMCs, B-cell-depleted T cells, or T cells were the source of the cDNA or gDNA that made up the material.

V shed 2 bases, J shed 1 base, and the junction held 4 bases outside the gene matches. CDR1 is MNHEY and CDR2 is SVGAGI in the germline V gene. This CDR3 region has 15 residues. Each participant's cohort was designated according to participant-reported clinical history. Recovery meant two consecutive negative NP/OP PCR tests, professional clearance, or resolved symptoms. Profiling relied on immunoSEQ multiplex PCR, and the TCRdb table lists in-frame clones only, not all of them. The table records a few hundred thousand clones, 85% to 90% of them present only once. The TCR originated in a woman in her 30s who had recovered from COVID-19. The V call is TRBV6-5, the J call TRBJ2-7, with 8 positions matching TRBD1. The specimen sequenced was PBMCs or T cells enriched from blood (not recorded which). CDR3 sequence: CASSYGTGPSYEQYF. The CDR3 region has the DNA TGTGCCAGCAGTTACGGGACAGGCCCGTCCTACGAGCAGTACTTC.